This is a list of T cell receptor beta chains from one sample in a study of cytomegalovirus exposure and HLA in healthy donors. Using immunoSEQ multiplex PCR, the repertoire was profiled, and TCRdb retains in-frame clones only, with some absent. The sample includes roughly 220,000 clones. The sample consisted of PBMCs. These receptors originate from a girl aged 2 to 9 in good health and CMV-seropositive. The CDR3 runs from the conserved cysteine through the conserved F or W. A D gene is named only where the DNA matches it firmly.

CDR3	DNA	J	V	D
CASSSSGPYEQYF	TGCGCCAGCAGCTCCAGCGGCCCCTACGAGCAGTACTTC	TRBJ2-7	TRBV5-1	-
CASSLGGREADEQYF	TGCGCCAGCAGCTTGGGCGGGCGGGAGGCCGACGAGCAGTACTTC	TRBJ2-7	TRBV5-1	TRBD2
CASSGSSGANVLIF	TGTGCCAGCAGTGGGAGCTCTGGGGCCAACGTCCTGATTTTC	TRBJ2-6	TRBV6-4	-
CASRVTGAGELFF	TGTGCCAGCAGAGTGACAGGGGCCGGGGAGCTGTTTTTT	TRBJ2-2	TRBV6-1	TRBD1
CAIRAGVAGELFF	TGTGCCATCAGGGCGGGGGTAGCCGGGGAGCTGTTTTTT	TRBJ2-2	TRBV10-3	TRBD2
CASTPNGGGAETQYF	TGTGCCAGCACACCAAACGGAGGGGGCGCGGAGACCCAGTACTTC	TRBJ2-5	TRBV5-5	-
CASSLFVGADTQYF	TGTGCCAGCAGTTTATTCGTCGGGGCAGATACGCAGTATTTT	TRBJ2-3	TRBV28	-
CASSLLGLAHQETQYF	TGTGCCAGCAGTTTATTGGGACTAGCGCACCAAGAGACCCAGTACTTC	TRBJ2-5	TRBV28	TRBD2
CASTASGKDEQFF	TGTGCCAGCACCGCTAGCGGGAAGGATGAGCAGTTCTTC	TRBJ2-1	TRBV6-1	TRBD2
CASSPTSGGTGELFF	TGTGCCAGCAGCCCGACTAGCGGCGGCACCGGGGAGCTGTTTTTT	TRBJ2-2	TRBV4-2	TRBD2
CASSAVRSGITDTQYF	TGTGCCAGCAGCGCAGTAAGATCCGGGATCACAGATACGCAGTATTTT	TRBJ2-3	TRBV9	-
CASPSGGADTQYF	TGTGCCAGCCCTTCGGGGGGAGCAGATACGCAGTATTTT	TRBJ2-3	TRBV7-9	TRBD2
CASTPGSTGNGYTF	TGTGCCAGCACCCCGGGGAGTACGGGAAATGGCTACACCTTC	TRBJ1-2	TRBV2	-
CASSTRLVGDYEQYF	TGTGCCAGCAGCACCAGACTAGTAGGGGATTACGAGCAGTACTTC	TRBJ2-7	TRBV4-2	-
CASSQESNGYTF	TGTGCCAGCAGCCAAGAAAGCAATGGCTACACCTTC	TRBJ1-2	TRBV28	-
CASTTLPGQAYGYTF	TGTGCCAGTACCACTCTTCCGGGACAGGCTTATGGCTACACCTTC	TRBJ1-2	TRBV19	TRBD1
CASSLGGGRAPDTQYF	TGTGCCAGCAGCTTAGGGGGCGGGAGGGCCCCGGATACGCAGTATTTT	TRBJ2-3	TRBV11-2	TRBD2
CAISESPSGAYNEQFF	TGTGCCATCAGTGAGTCCCCTAGCGGGGCCTACAATGAGCAGTTCTTC	TRBJ2-1	TRBV10-3	TRBD2
CASSQEGDRGLYGYTF	TGCGCCAGCAGCCAAGAGGGGGACAGGGGGCTCTATGGCTACACCTTC	TRBJ1-2	TRBV4-1	TRBD1
CASGWQGGTQPQHF	TGTGCCAGCGGGTGGCAGGGAGGGACTCAGCCCCAGCATTTT	TRBJ1-5	TRBV7-7	-
CASSPRYGARDTEAFF	TGTGCCAGCAGCCCACGGTATGGGGCCAGGGACACTGAAGCTTTCTTT	TRBJ1-1	TRBV9	-
CASSSGWASGNSGANVLTF	TGTGCCAGCAGTTCTGGGTGGGCTAGCGGGAACTCTGGGGCCAACGTCCTGACTTTC	TRBJ2-6	TRBV27	TRBD2
CASSYGTDPKNTEAFF	TGTGCCAGCAGTTATGGGACAGACCCAAAGAACACTGAAGCTTTCTTT	TRBJ1-1	TRBV6-5	TRBD1
CASLTAGEADTQYF	TGTGCCAGCCTTACAGCGGGAGAGGCAGATACGCAGTATTTT	TRBJ2-3	TRBV13	TRBD2
CASSVGDGRLQETQYF	TGTGCCAGCAGCGTAGGAGATGGGCGATTACAAGAGACCCAGTACTTC	TRBJ2-5	TRBV9	-
CASSFTGNTEAFF	TGTGCCAGCAGCTTCACAGGGAACACTGAAGCTTTCTTT	TRBJ1-1	TRBV28	-
CATSRDGEGEKLFF	TGTGCCACCAGCAGAGATGGGGAGGGGGAAAAACTGTTTTTT	TRBJ1-4	TRBV15	-
CASSERDFTGELFF	TGTGCCAGCAGTGAGAGGGACTTCACCGGGGAGCTGTTTTTT	TRBJ2-2	TRBV25-1	-
CASSLIGGEFEAFF	TGTGCCAGCAGTTTAATAGGGGGGGAGTTCGAAGCTTTCTTT	TRBJ1-1	TRBV27	-
CASSAGTQYF	TGTGCCAGTAGTGCGGGTACGCAGTATTTT	TRBJ2-3	TRBV19	-
CASAPAGPLEKLFF	TGTGCCAGCGCTCCCGCGGGGCCTCTCGAAAAACTGTTTTTT	TRBJ1-4	TRBV27	-
CASSPRAGYMVTEAFF	TGTGCCAGCAGCCCCCGGGCAGGGTATATGGTCACTGAAGCTTTCTTT	TRBJ1-1	TRBV7-9	-
CATAGTQTGELFF	TGCGCCACCGCCGGGACTCAAACCGGGGAGCTGTTTTTT	TRBJ2-2	TRBV10-1	-
CASSLWGAGELFF	TGTGCCAGCAGTTTATGGGGCGCCGGGGAGCTGTTTTTT	TRBJ2-2	TRBV27	-
CASRLDRGPEGYTF	TGTGCCAGCAGATTGGACAGGGGGCCGGAAGGCTACACCTTC	TRBJ1-2	TRBV2	TRBD1
CASSDTGSTGELFF	TGTGCCAGCAGCGACACAGGGAGCACCGGGGAGCTGTTTTTT	TRBJ2-2	TRBV9	-
CASSEGVREGLGEQYF	TGTGCCAGCAGTGAAGGGGTGCGGGAGGGCCTGGGCGAGCAGTACTTC	TRBJ2-7	TRBV6-1	TRBD2
CASSATGGSYEQYF	TGTGCCAGCAGCGCTACAGGGGGCTCCTACGAGCAGTACTTC	TRBJ2-7	TRBV25-1	TRBD1
CASSEARGTGSF	TGTGCCAGCAGTGAAGCGCGGGGGACAGGAAGCTTC	TRBJ1-2	TRBV6-5	TRBD1
CASSSPLAGASHIYEQYF	TGTGCCAGCAGTTCACCACTAGCGGGAGCTTCCCACATCTACGAGCAGTACTTC	TRBJ2-7	TRBV28	TRBD2
CASSHPTSGPTDTQYF	TGTGCCAGCAGCCACCCAACTAGCGGGCCCACAGATACGCAGTATTTT	TRBJ2-3	TRBV7-9	TRBD2
CASRDVGGGNQPQHF	TGTGCCAGCAGGGATGTTGGCGGGGGCAATCAGCCCCAGCATTTT	TRBJ1-5	TRBV27	-
CASSRRANSYEQYF	TGTGCCAGCTCGAGGCGGGCCAACTCCTACGAGCAGTACTTC	TRBJ2-7	TRBV2	-
CAWVRAEAFF	TGTGCCTGGGTTCGCGCTGAAGCTTTCTTT	TRBJ1-1	TRBV30	-
CASSLSGTSGYEQYF	TGTGCCAGCAGCTTGTCTGGGACTAGCGGCTACGAGCAGTACTTC	TRBJ2-7	TRBV11-2	TRBD2
CASSPGQTPGETQYF	TGCGCCAGCAGCCCCGGACAGACCCCTGGAGAGACCCAGTACTTC	TRBJ2-5	TRBV5-1	-
CASSEWRETQYF	TGTGCCAGCAGTGAATGGCGGGAGACCCAGTACTTC	TRBJ2-5	TRBV25-1	-
CASGLPSGSPHEQFF	TGTGCCAGCGGACTACCTAGCGGGAGTCCGCATGAGCAGTTCTTC	TRBJ2-1	TRBV27	TRBD2
CSVAEQTNTEAFF	TGCAGCGTTGCGGAACAGACGAACACTGAAGCTTTCTTT	TRBJ1-1	TRBV29-1	-
CATSRESMMGGGQETQYF	TGTGCCACCAGCAGAGAATCGATGATGGGGGGGGGTCAAGAGACCCAGTACTTC	TRBJ2-5	TRBV15	TRBD2
CASSIARPGGFVEQYF	TGTGCCAGTAGTATAGCCCGGCCAGGGGGCTTTGTCGAGCAGTACTTC	TRBJ2-7	TRBV19	TRBD1
CASSVFPAGGPEEQYF	TGTGCCAGCAGCGTCTTCCCAGCGGGAGGGCCGGAAGAGCAGTACTTC	TRBJ2-7	TRBV9	TRBD2
CASSLAGARETQYF	TGTGCCAGCAGCTTAGCGGGAGCGAGAGAGACCCAGTACTTC	TRBJ2-5	TRBV7-9	-
CASSPPGAGATNEKLFF	TGTGCCAGCTCACCACCGGGGGCAGGGGCAACTAATGAAAAACTGTTTTTT	TRBJ1-4	TRBV18	-